This T cell receptor beta chain was captured by sequencing in a study of cytotoxic CD8 clonotypes in ibrutinib-treated CLL. The CDR3 covers 17 residues. From germline, CDR1 is SGHDT and CDR2 YYEEEE. The J segment lost 0 bases and the V segment lost 6 bases, leaving 12 bases of the junction unmatched. Comment on this clone: Its antigen remains unknown.

Profiling relied on immunoSEQ multiplex PCR, and the TCRdb table lists in-frame clones only, not all of them. The sample shows around 300,000 clones, almost 80% of them seen only once. General study findings and limits: Stable or contracted on treatment, public clonotypes were also uncommon. An increase in clonality occurred at ibrutinib response, followed by a return toward baseline at progression.

This TCR was sampled from a human donor with chronic lymphocytic leukemia. This specimen consisted of PBMCs, obtained before ibrutinib treatment. This chain links TRBV5-6 with TRBJ1-1; 9 bases are shared with TRBD1. The DNA of the CDR3 is TGTGCCAGCACCTCTTATGCCGGGACAGGGATGAACACTGAAGCTTTCTTT. This codes for CASTSYAGTGMNTEAFF.